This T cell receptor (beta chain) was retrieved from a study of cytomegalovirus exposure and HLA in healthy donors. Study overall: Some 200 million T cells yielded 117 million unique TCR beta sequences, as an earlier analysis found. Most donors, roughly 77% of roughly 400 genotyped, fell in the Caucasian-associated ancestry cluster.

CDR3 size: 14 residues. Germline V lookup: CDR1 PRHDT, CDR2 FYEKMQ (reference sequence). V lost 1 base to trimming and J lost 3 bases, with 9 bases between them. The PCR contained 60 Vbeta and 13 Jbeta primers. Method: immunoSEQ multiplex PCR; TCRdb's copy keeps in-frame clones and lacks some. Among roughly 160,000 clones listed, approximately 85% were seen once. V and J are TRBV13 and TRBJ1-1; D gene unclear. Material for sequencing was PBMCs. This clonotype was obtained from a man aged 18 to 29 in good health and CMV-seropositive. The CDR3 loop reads CASSLVVGDTEAFF. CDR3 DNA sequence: TGTGCCAGCAGCTTAGTAGTAGGAGACACTGAAGCTTTCTTT.